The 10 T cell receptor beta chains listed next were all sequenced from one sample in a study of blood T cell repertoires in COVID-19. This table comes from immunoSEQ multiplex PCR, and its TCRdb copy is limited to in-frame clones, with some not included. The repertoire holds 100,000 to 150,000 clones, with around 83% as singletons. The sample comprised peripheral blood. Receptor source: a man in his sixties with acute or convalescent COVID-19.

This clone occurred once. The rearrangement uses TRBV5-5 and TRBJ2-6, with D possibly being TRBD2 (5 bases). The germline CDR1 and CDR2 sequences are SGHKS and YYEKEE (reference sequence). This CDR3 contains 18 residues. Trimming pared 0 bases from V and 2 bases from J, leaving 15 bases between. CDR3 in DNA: TGTGCCAGCAGCTTGGCGGGTGGGAGTTTAGCTGGGGCCAACGTCCTGACTTTC. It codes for CASSLAGGSLAGANVLTF.

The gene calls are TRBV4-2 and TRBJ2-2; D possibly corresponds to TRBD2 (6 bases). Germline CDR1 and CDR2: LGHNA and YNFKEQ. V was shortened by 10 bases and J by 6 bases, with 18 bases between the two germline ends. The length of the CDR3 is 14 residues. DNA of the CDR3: TGTGCCACCCAGAAAGCCGGGAGTGCCGGGGAGCTGTTTTTT. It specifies CATQKAGSAGELFF.

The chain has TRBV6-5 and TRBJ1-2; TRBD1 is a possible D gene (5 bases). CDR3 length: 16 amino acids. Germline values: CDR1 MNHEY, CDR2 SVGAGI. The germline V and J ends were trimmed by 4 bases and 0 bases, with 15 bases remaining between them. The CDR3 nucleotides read TGTGCCAGCAGTTCGCACCGGGGGGACGCTAACTATGGCTACACCTTC. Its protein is CASSSHRGDANYGYTF.

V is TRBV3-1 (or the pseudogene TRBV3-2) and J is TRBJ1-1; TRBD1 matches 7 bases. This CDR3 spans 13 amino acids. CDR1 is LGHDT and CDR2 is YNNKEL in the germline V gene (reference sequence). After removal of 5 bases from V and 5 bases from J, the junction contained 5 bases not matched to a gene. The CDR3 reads CASSFSGGTEAFF. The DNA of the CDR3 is TGTGCCAGCAGCTTCTCAGGGGGAACTGAAGCTTTCTTT.

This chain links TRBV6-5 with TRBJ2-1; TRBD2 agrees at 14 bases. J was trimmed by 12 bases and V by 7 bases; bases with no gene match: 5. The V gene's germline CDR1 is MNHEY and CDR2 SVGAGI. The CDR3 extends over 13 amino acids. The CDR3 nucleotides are TGTGCCAGCAAGGGACTAGCGGGAGTGTGGCAGTTCTTC. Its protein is CASKGLAGVWQFF.

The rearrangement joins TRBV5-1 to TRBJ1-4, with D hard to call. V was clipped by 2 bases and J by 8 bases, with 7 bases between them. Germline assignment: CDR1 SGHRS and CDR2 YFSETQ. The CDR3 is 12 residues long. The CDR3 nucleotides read TGCGCCAGCAGCTTTCCTGGCGAAAAACTGTTTTTT. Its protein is CASSFPGEKLFF. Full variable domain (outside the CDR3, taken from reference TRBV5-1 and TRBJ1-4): KAGVTQTPRYLIKTRGQQVTLSCSPISGHRSVSWYQQTPGQGLQFLFEYFSETQRNKGNFPGRFSGRQFSNSRSEMNVSTLELGDSALYLCASSFPGEKLFFGSGTQLSVL.

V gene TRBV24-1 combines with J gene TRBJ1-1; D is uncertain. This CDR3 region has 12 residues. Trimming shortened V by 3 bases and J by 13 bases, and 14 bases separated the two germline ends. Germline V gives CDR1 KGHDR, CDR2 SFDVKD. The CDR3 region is CATSDRAGRVFF. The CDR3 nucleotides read TGTGCCACCAGTGATCGAGCTGGGAGGGTTTTCTTT.

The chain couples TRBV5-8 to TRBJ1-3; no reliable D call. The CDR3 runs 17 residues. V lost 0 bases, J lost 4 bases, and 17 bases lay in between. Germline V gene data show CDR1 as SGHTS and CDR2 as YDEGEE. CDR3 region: CASSLDRREGTGNTIYF. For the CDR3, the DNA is TGTGCCAGCAGCTTGGACCGACGGGAGGGTACGGGAAACACCATATATTTT.

DNA for the CDR3: TGCGCCAGCAGCCAATCTGATCGGAGGCAAGAGACCCAGTACTTC. Its protein is CASSQSDRRQETQYF. The chain recombines TRBV4-1 with TRBJ2-5; D is possibly TRBD2 (5 bases). The V end was cut by 2 bases, the J end by 2 bases, with 12 bases between. This CDR3 is 15 amino acids long. Germline CDR1 MGHRA, CDR2 YSYEKL.

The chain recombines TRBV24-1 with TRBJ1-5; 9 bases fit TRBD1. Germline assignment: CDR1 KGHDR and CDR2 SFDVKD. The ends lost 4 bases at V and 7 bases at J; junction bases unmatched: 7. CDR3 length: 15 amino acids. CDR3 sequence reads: CATSDRTGGGQPQHF. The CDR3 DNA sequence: TGTGCCACCAGTGACCGTACAGGGGGCGGGCAGCCCCAGCATTTT.